A single sample gave rise to the 9 T cell receptor beta chains below, sequenced in a study of blood T cell repertoires in COVID-19. The protocol was immunoSEQ multiplex PCR, while the TCRdb copy is restricted to in-frame clones and leaves out a portion. The sample consists of roughly 78,000 clones, approximately 86% of them appearing once. Sequencing input: peripheral blood. The receptors shown here come from a man in his fifties with acute or convalescent COVID-19.

The chain employs TRBV19 and TRBJ1-5; 9 bases map to TRBD1. This CDR3 is built from 16 residues. The germline V gene encodes CDR1 LNHDA and CDR2 SQIVND (reference sequence). Trimming at V came to 1 base and at J to 6 bases, leaving 7 bases not matched to a gene. The CDR3 nucleotides read TGTGCCAGTAGTATAGTGGTGACAGGGGGTAGTCAGCCCCAGCATTTT. It translates to CASSIVVTGGSQPQHF. The complete variable domain, with remaining parts taken from reference TRBV19 and TRBJ1-5, reads DGGITQSPKYLFRKEGQNVTLSCEQNLNHDAMYWYRQDPGQGLRLIYYSQIVNDFQKGDIAEGYSVSREKKESFPLTVTSAQKNPTAFYLCASSIVVTGGSQPQHFGDGTRLSIL.

The V and J genes are TRBV4-1 and TRBJ2-7, with D unresolved. Germline V gene lookup returns CDR1 MGHRA and CDR2 YSYEKL. The CDR3 is made up of 14 amino acids. Between the trimmed V and J ends, which lost 1 base and 2 bases, there was a span of 9 bases. CDR3 in amino acids: CASSQGPAAYEQYF. DNA of the CDR3: TGCGCCAGCAGCCAAGGCCCCGCGGCCTACGAGCAGTACTTC.

This rearrangement joins TRBV9 to TRBJ2-7; 10 bases match TRBD1. With V trimmed by 3 bases and J by 9 bases, 3 bases remained unmatched. Germline CDR1 and CDR2: SGDLS and YYNGEE. The CDR3 is 12 residues long. The CDR3 DNA reads TGTGCCAGCAGCGGAGGACAGGGGGTGCAGTACTTC. This gives the protein CASSGGQGVQYF.

The chain has TRBV7-2 and TRBJ1-3; D uncertain. Deletions cut 1 base from V and 2 bases from J, with 9 bases between. The CDR3 is 15 amino acids. Looked up from germline, CDR1 is SGHTA and CDR2 is FQGNSA. The CDR3 sequence is CASSLDPQPGNTIYF. The CDR3 nucleotides are TGTGCCAGCAGCTTAGACCCACAACCTGGAAACACCATATATTTT.

The V and J genes are TRBV18 and TRBJ2-2; possibly TRBD1 for D (5 bases). Germline loops: CDR1 KGHSH, CDR2 LQKENI. The ends were cut back, 2 bases at V and 2 bases at J, with 6 bases in the middle. The CDR3 loop spans 14 amino acids. CDR3 loop: CASSPGANTGELFF. The DNA for the CDR3 is TGTGCCAGCTCACCAGGGGCAAACACCGGGGAGCTGTTTTTT.

The chain combines TRBV10-2 with TRBJ2-2, with 7 nucleotides matching TRBD1. The CDR3 consists of 14 residues. The J segment lost 9 bases and the V segment lost 6 bases, leaving 10 bases of the junction unmatched. From germline, CDR1 is WSHSY and CDR2 SAAADI. CDR3: CASRPPLTGRELFF. The CDR3 DNA reads as TGCGCCAGCAGACCGCCCTTGACAGGGAGGGAGCTGTTTTTT.

V usage is TRBV6-1 and J usage is TRBJ2-7; D is uncertain. This CDR3 is built from 14 residues. V lost 0 bases and J lost 0, with 6 bases in between. The germline V gene encodes CDR1 MNHNS and CDR2 SASEGT. The CDR3 is CASSEAVRSYEQYF. The DNA of the CDR3 is TGTGCCAGCAGTGAAGCCGTCCGCTCCTACGAGCAGTACTTC.

V usage is TRBV19 and J usage is TRBJ1-1, with 8 bases that match TRBD1. In germline, CDR1 is LNHDA, CDR2 SQIVND (reference sequence). The CDR3 totals 15 residues. The ends lost 3 bases at V and 3 bases at J; junction bases unmatched: 6. CDR3: CASSIWQGADTEAFF. The CDR3 region has the DNA TGTGCCAGTAGTATTTGGCAGGGGGCGGACACTGAAGCTTTCTTT.

The chain couples TRBV7-8 to TRBJ1-2; TRBD1 matches at 9 bases. Germline-derived CDR1 and CDR2 are SGHVS and FQNEAQ. The ends lost 5 bases at V and 2 bases at J; junction bases unmatched: 3. CDR3 length equals 14 residues. CDR3 DNA: TGTGCCAGCAGCAAGACAGGGGGGAACTATGGCTACACCTTC. Its protein product is CASSKTGGNYGYTF.